The present entry profiles one TCR beta chain with its context. What it binds is unknown. Produced via immunoSEQ multiplex PCR; TCRdb's table is partial and in-frame only. The table has 100,000 to 150,000 clones, about 90% seen once. The sample belongs to a study of T cell responses to AZD1222 COVID-19 vaccine. Study results and caveats: Clonal diversity was possibly underestimated, and the donors were mostly white British, with more females.

The CDR3 extends over 13 amino acids. The V end lost 7 bases, the J end lost 3 bases, and 12 bases lay between the germline ends. The input for sequencing was peripheral blood, taken on day 0 of AZD1222 vaccination. The rearrangement uses TRBV12-3 or TRBV12-4 and TRBJ1-2, with TRBD1 as a possible D gene (5 bases). The source of this sequence is an adult in good health. CDR3 region: CASILDMDYGYTF. The DNA of the CDR3 is TGTGCCAGCATCTTGGACATGGACTATGGCTACACCTTC.